The 21 T cell receptor beta chains below were found in one sample sequenced in a study of CD8+ T cells in alopecia areata. Treatment described: oral pan-JAK inhibitor, 5-10 mg twice daily. cDNA prepared by RNA extraction and subsequent reverse transcription served as the template for sequencing. The protocol was immunoSEQ multiplex PCR, while the TCRdb copy is restricted to in-frame clones and leaves out a portion. The top ten clones hold approximately 16% of a sample with about 170,000 clones, 50% to 75% of them seen once. This specimen was CD4+ T cells sorted from blood, taken at approximately week 56, from a patient treated with tofacitinib. Receptors originate from a human donor with alopecia areata.

The chain carries TRBV15 and TRBJ1-6; 7 bases match TRBD1. J gave up 11 bases and V 4 bases, and 17 bases lay outside the gene matches. Germline V CDR1 and CDR2: LNHNV, YYDKDF (reference sequence). The length of the CDR3 is 17 residues. CDR3 DNA sequence: TGTGCCACCAGCACACTCCCACACAGGGGTAGAAGGGCACCCCTCCACTTT. This gives the protein CATSTLPHRGRRAPLHF.

The chain uses TRBV10-1 and TRBJ2-6; no clear D. Trimming stripped 3 bases from V and 2 bases from J, with 2 bases between. This CDR3 is 13 amino acids long. Germline CDR1 is WNHNN and CDR2 is SYGVQD (reference sequence). The CDR3 sequence is CASSDPGANVLTF. The CDR3 DNA follows: TGCGCCAGCAGTGATCCTGGGGCCAACGTCCTGACTTTC.

The chain has TRBV6-5 and TRBJ2-3; tentatively, D is TRBD1 (6 bases). The germline gives CDR1 MNHEY, CDR2 SVGAGI. V was trimmed by 7 bases and J by 5 bases, leaving 13 bases between them. The CDR3 contains 13 residues. CDR3 in DNA: TGTGCCAGCATGAACTGGGGGCAAGATACGCAGTATTTT. It codes for CASMNWGQDTQYF.

The chain carries TRBV7-2 and TRBJ1-2; a weak D match, TRBD1 (5 bases). The CDR3 is made up of 15 amino acids. Trimming cost V 6 bases and J 4 bases, with 18 bases left between them. Germline assignment: CDR1 SGHTA and CDR2 FQGNSA. In nucleotides, the CDR3 is TGTGCCAGCAGTCCTAACGGGGTCGGGGCCTATGGCTACACCTTC. This translates into CASSPNGVGAYGYTF.

In its sample, this clone was seen a few times. The chain links TRBV7-2 to TRBJ2-5, with a tentative D call TRBD2 (6 bases). Germline CDR1 SGHTA, CDR2 FQGNSA. V gave up 5 bases and J gave up 2 bases, with 15 bases separating them. The length of the CDR3 is 15 residues. The CDR3 reads CASSPGGSLQETQYF. CDR3 bases: TGTGCCAGCAGCCCCGGAGGGTCCCTACAAGAGACCCAGTACTTC.

This rearrangement joins TRBV10-3 to TRBJ2-5; TRBD1 agrees at 10 bases. The J segment lost 2 bases and the V segment lost 5 bases, leaving 2 bases of the junction unmatched. The germline V gene encodes CDR1 ENHRY and CDR2 SYGVKD. This CDR3 has 14 residues. The CDR3: CAISSDRGQETQYF. In DNA, the CDR3 is TGTGCCATCAGTTCGGACAGGGGGCAAGAGACCCAGTACTTC.

V gene TRBV19 combines with J gene TRBJ1-1, with D unresolved. Germline V gene data show CDR1 as LNHDA and CDR2 as SQIVND (reference sequence). The CDR3 length is 11 residues. The V end was cut by 11 bases, the J end by 5 bases, with 12 bases between. CDR3 DNA sequence: TGTGCCGGGAAAACGTGGACTGAAGCTTTCTTT. Amino acid sequence: CAGKTWTEAFF.

This chain connects TRBV29-1 to TRBJ2-3; 9 bases are a match to TRBD1. The CDR3 contains 15 residues. With V trimmed by 7 bases and J by 4 bases, 12 bases remained unmatched. Germline CDR1 is SQVTM and CDR2 is ANQGSEA. CDR3 DNA: TGCAGCGGCACAAGGACAGGGGCCCCCCCAGATACGCAGTATTTT. Translated, it gives CSGTRTGAPPDTQYF.

There are a few counts of this clone. This chain uses TRBV5-1 with TRBJ2-1; 7 bases fit TRBD1. This CDR3 comprises 15 residues. CDR1 is SGHRS and CDR2 is YFSETQ in the germline V gene. V shed 2 bases and J 0 bases; nucleotides not matched to a gene: 2. CDR3 nucleotides: TGCGCCAGCAGCTTAGGACAGGCCTCCTACAATGAGCAGTTCTTC. Amino acids: CASSLGQASYNEQFF. The full variable domain, its missing parts supplied by reference TRBV5-1 and TRBJ2-1, is KAGVTQTPRYLIKTRGQQVTLSCSPISGHRSVSWYQQTPGQGLQFLFEYFSETQRNKGNFPGRFSGRQFSNSRSEMNVSTLELGDSALYLCASSLGQASYNEQFFGPGTRLTVL.

This rearrangement joins TRBV23-1 to TRBJ2-1; D possibly matches TRBD1 or TRBD2 (5 bases each). TRBV23-1 is filed as an ORF, its function uncertain. The V and J ends lost 4 bases and 0 bases respectively, with 13 bases between them. The CDR3 spans 16 residues. The CDR3 DNA follows: TGCGCCAGCAGTCCAACCGGGACCTCCTCCTACAATGAGCAGTTCTTC. Protein: CASSPTGTSSYNEQFF.

The V call is TRBV7-9, the J call TRBJ2-4; D not certain. The germline V and J ends were trimmed by 5 bases and 0 bases, with 17 bases remaining between them. This CDR3 is 17 amino acids long. Germline V gives CDR1 SEHNR, CDR2 FQNEAQ (reference sequence). The CDR3 loop is CASSPRPMDLAKNIQYF. The CDR3 nucleotides are TGTGCCAGCAGCCCCCGTCCGATGGACCTAGCCAAAAACATTCAGTACTTC.

A few counts support this clone. This chain links TRBV30 with TRBJ2-1; D tentatively fits TRBD1 or TRBD2 (5 bases each). Looked up from germline, CDR1 is GTSNPN and CDR2 is SVGIG (reference sequence). V dropped 1 base and J dropped 3 bases, with 10 bases sitting between them. This CDR3 contains 14 residues. CDR3 loop: CAWSGDGNYNEQFF. In nucleotides, the CDR3 is TGTGCCTGGAGTGGGGACGGGAACTACAATGAGCAGTTCTTC.

The V and J genes are TRBV18 and TRBJ1-1; TRBD1 aligns across 7 bases. The CDR3 is made up of 15 amino acids. The germline V gene has CDR1 KGHSH and CDR2 LQKENI. The V and J ends lost 4 bases and 0 bases, in that order; junction bases with no gene match: 5. The DNA for the CDR3 is TGTGCCAGCTCACGGGGACAGAACATGAACACTGAAGCTTTCTTT. This sequence encodes CASSRGQNMNTEAFF. Looking up the rest from reference TRBV18 and TRBJ1-1 gives the full variable domain: NAGVMQNPRHLVRRRGQEARLRCSPMKGHSHVYWYRQLPEEGLKFMVYLQKENIIDESGMPKERFSAEFPKEGPSILRIQQVVRGDSAAYFCASSRGQNMNTEAFFGQGTRLTVV.

This clone was counted between two and nine times. V and J are TRBV5-1 and TRBJ2-5; 11 bases agree with TRBD1. V was clipped by 1 base and J by 5 bases; unmatched bases: 7. The CDR3 has 16 residues. The germline V gene has CDR1 SGHRS and CDR2 YFSETQ. CDR3 DNA sequence: TGCGCCAGCAGCTTGACGCGGACAGGGGGCCGTGAGACCCAGTACTTC. Its translation: CASSLTRTGGRETQYF.

This clone was counted once. The chain recombines TRBV10-2 with TRBJ2-2, with unresolved D. V lost 6 bases, J lost 0 bases, and 8 bases lay in between. Germline CDR1 reads WSHSY; CDR2 reads SAAADI. The CDR3 contains 14 residues. DNA of the CDR3: TGCGCCAGCAGGAGGCCATCGAACACCGGGGAGCTGTTTTTT. Translated: CASRRPSNTGELFF.

The rearrangement joins TRBV23-1 to TRBJ2-7, with D maybe TRBD1 (5 bases). TRBV23-1 is placed among ORFs of uncertain function. V gave up 0 bases and J gave up 4 bases, with 16 bases separating them. The CDR3 length is 16 residues. CDR3 in amino acids: CASSQSAQGPIYEQYF. The CDR3 DNA reads TGCGCCAGCAGTCAATCGGCCCAGGGTCCAATTTACGAGCAGTACTTC.

The gene calls are TRBV5-1 and TRBJ2-2; the D gene is possibly TRBD2 (5 bases). V was pared by 4 bases and J by 0 bases, with 10 bases between. The CDR3 consists of 15 residues. From germline, CDR1 is SGHRS and CDR2 YFSETQ. Here the CDR3 reads CASSLRVTNTGELFF. DNA for the CDR3: TGCGCCAGCAGCCTGAGGGTCACGAACACCGGGGAGCTGTTTTTT.

The chain uses TRBV6-5 and TRBJ1-1; D is unclear. CDR1 MNHEY and CDR2 SVGAGI come from the germline V gene. This CDR3 comprises 11 residues. The V end was cut by 8 bases, the J end by 11 bases, with 15 bases between. In DNA form, the CDR3 reads TGTGCCAGCGTCACGGGTATGTTGGCTTTCTTT. Translated: CASVTGMLAFF.

This clone was observed a handful of times. The J gene is TRBJ1-5, the V gene TRBV29-1; D might be TRBD1 (5 bases). The V end lost 6 bases, the J end lost 1 base, and 13 bases lay between the germline ends. Germline V gene sequence: CDR1 SQVTM, CDR2 ANQGSEA. This CDR3 comprises 14 residues. CDR3 in DNA: TGCAGCGTCCCCGGCAGGGTGAGCAATCAGCCCCAGCATTTT. Translation: CSVPGRVSNQPQHF.

The rearrangement links TRBV29-1 to TRBJ2-3; D possibly uses TRBD1 or TRBD2 (5 bases each). The CDR3 sequence is 16 residues long. V was clipped by 6 bases and J by 4 bases, with 23 bases between them. From germline, CDR1 is SQVTM and CDR2 ANQGSEA. The CDR3 region is CSVDLRDPSSPDTQYF. CDR3 bases: TGCAGCGTCGACCTCCGGGACCCAAGTAGCCCAGATACGCAGTATTTT.

This clone was counted at least ten times. The V gene is TRBV7-8, the J gene TRBJ2-3, with D possibly TRBD2 on 5 matching bases. The V gene's germline CDR1 is SGHVS and CDR2 FQNEAQ. This CDR3 has 15 amino acids. Trimming took off 5 bases at V and 0 bases at J, with 12 bases between the two ends. In nucleotides, the CDR3 is TGTGCCAGCAGCGTGACGGGGTCTAGCACAGATACGCAGTATTTT. Translation: CASSVTGSSTDTQYF.